The 5 T cell receptor beta chains listed next were all sequenced from one sample in a study of CD8 T cells in ankylosing spondylitis (TCRdb year 2017). The protocol used for the library was 5' RACE. Sequenced using an Illumina HiSeq 2500. TCRdb's own reprocessing of the public reads used fastp at Q25 and MiXCR and kept productive beta chains. Records with the same CDR3 protein are collapsed into one entry carrying the most frequent genes and DNA. Within this sample are about 150,000 distinct CDR3 sequences, with 25% to 35% of them counted one time only. The ten top clones hold 6% of the sample. Sequenced material: synovial fluid, either unsorted or a sorted T cell fraction (not recorded which). The receptors stem from a male donor with ankylosing spondylitis.

In this sample, this clonotype turned up once. The chain links TRBV6-1 to TRBJ2-3; 12 bases map to TRBD2. Germline V gives CDR1 MNHNS, CDR2 SASEGT. The CDR3 extends over 13 amino acids. J gave up 7 bases and V 11 bases, and 7 bases lay outside the gene matches. This CDR3 is CAVTSGGPYTQYF. The DNA for the CDR3 is TGTGCCGTGACTAGCGGGGGACCGTATACGCAGTATTTT.

In its sample, this clonotype was seen a few times. This rearrangement joins TRBV7-2 to TRBJ2-2, with TRBD2 matching over 7 bases. CDR3 length: 13 amino acids. CDR1 is SGHTA, CDR2 FQGNSA, per germline. V lost 7 bases and J lost 6; bases outside the gene matches: 5. The CDR3 DNA is TGTGCCAGCACCGGACTAGGGGCCGGGGAGCTGTTTTTT. This encodes CASTGLGAGELFF.

This chain links TRBV7-3 with TRBJ2-1, with 9 nucleotides matching TRBD2. This CDR3 has 15 residues. Trimming took 5 bases from V and 6 from J; bases not matched to a gene: 8. Germline CDR1 reads SGHTA; CDR2 reads FQGTGA. DNA of the CDR3: TGTGCCAGCAGCCAATCTAGCGGGGCATCCAATGAGCAGTTCTTC. Encoded protein: CASSQSSGASNEQFF.

The DNA for the CDR3 is TGCGCCAGCAGATACTTTCAGGGGAGCACAGATACGCAGTATTTT. Residues: CASRYFQGSTDTQYF. The genes are TRBV5-1 and TRBJ2-3, with TRBD1 as a possible D gene (6 bases). Germline assignment: CDR1 SGHRS and CDR2 YFSETQ. V was pared by 5 bases and J by 0 bases, with 13 bases between. This CDR3 region has 15 residues.

The rearrangement links TRBV18 to TRBJ2-7; D remains unclear. V gave up 4 bases and J gave up 1 base, with 11 bases separating them. The length of the CDR3 is 14 residues. Germline V gene data show CDR1 as KGHSH and CDR2 as LQKENI. Written as DNA, the CDR3 is TGTGCCAGCTCACTACCAGGCAGGTCCTACGAGCAGTACTTC. This encodes CASSLPGRSYEQYF.